This is a list of T cell receptor beta chains from one sample in a study of cytotoxic CD8 clonotypes in ibrutinib-treated CLL. Repertoires were generated with immunoSEQ multiplex PCR, while TCRdb's copy carries only in-frame clones and drops some. In the table there are more than 200,000 clones, more than 65% of which are singletons. The input for sequencing was PBMCs, taken after 12 months of ibrutinib treatment. These receptors all stem from a human donor with chronic lymphocytic leukemia. Both conserved end residues are part of each CDR3. The order of the fields is clone size, CDR3 length, V gene, D gene, J gene, CDR3 protein, CDR3 DNA. The D gene is left open where the match is weak. The listing skips clone size in some rows; elsewhere it reads once, few, many or a size class.

.	13	TRBV6-6	TRBD1	TRBJ1-1	CASSYPGQGEAFF	TGTGCCAGCAGTTACCCCGGACAGGGCGAAGCTTTCTTT
.	17	TRBV5-6	TRBD2	TRBJ2-2	CASSLLAGGPPGGELFF	TGTGCCAGCAGCTTGCTAGCGGGAGGGCCACCGGGCGGGGAGCTGTTTTTT
once	11	TRBV9	.	TRBJ1-2	CASSSNYGYTF	TGTGCCAGCAGTAGTAACTATGGCTACACCTTC
.	10	TRBV29-1	.	TRBJ1-2	CSVLSYGYTF	TGCAGCGTACTCAGCTATGGCTACACCTTC
.	15	TRBV11-3	TRBD2	TRBJ2-1	CASSRTSGRYNEQFF	TGTGCCAGCAGCCGGACTAGCGGGCGATACAATGAGCAGTTCTTC
.	17	TRBV13	TRBD1	TRBJ1-2	CASSLGGGGAGNYGYTF	TGTGCCAGCAGCTTAGGCGGAGGGGGCGCCGGGAACTATGGCTACACCTTC
.	14	TRBV12-5	.	TRBJ1-2	CASGLDGDGGGYTF	TGTGCTAGTGGTTTGGACGGGGATGGGGGTGGCTACACCTTC
.	11	TRBV25-1	.	TRBJ2-7	CASSDPLEQYF	TGTGCCAGCAGTGACCCTCTGGAGCAGTACTTC
.	14	TRBV7-2	TRBD2	TRBJ2-7	CASSLAAGVSEQYF	TGTGCCAGCAGCTTAGCCGCGGGAGTTTCCGAGCAGTACTTC
.	13	TRBV6-5	.	TRBJ1-5	CASSSVRNQPQHF	TGTGCCAGCAGTTCGGTACGGAATCAGCCCCAGCATTTT
.	14	TRBV2	TRBD1	TRBJ1-1	CASSETGGKAEAFF	TGTGCCAGCAGTGAGACAGGGGGGAAGGCTGAAGCTTTCTTT
.	14	TRBV28	.	TRBJ2-2	CASSTSPNTGELFF	TGTGCCAGCAGTACATCCCCCAACACCGGGGAGCTGTTTTTT
few	10	TRBV29-1	.	TRBJ2-2	CSVAAGELFF	TGCAGCGTGGCTGCCGGGGAGCTGTTTTTT
.	15	TRBV6-5	.	TRBJ2-7	CASSALRAPYYEQYF	TGTGCCAGCAGTGCCCTTAGGGCCCCGTACTACGAGCAGTACTTC
once	16	TRBV27	.	TRBJ2-7	CASSLSYSALFYEQYF	TGTGCCAGCAGTTTATCGTATTCGGCCCTATTCTACGAGCAGTACTTC
once	14	TRBV19	TRBD1	TRBJ2-2	CASSDRVRTGELFF	TGTGCCAGTAGCGACAGGGTACGCACCGGGGAGCTGTTTTTT
few	12	TRBV6-5	.	TRBJ1-2	CASSYSSRGYTF	TGTGCCAGCAGTTACTCGTCCCGCGGCTACACCTTC
few	12	TRBV6-6	.	TRBJ1-4	CASSYNDEKLFF	TGTGCCAGCAGTTACAACGATGAAAAACTGTTTTTT
once	12	TRBV6-6	.	TRBJ2-3	CASQDSADTQYF	TGTGCCAGCCAAGACTCCGCAGATACGCAGTATTTT
.	16	TRBV6-6	TRBD1	TRBJ1-2	CASSDRDRGYANGYTF	TGTGCCAGCAGCGACCGGGACAGGGGCTATGCTAATGGCTACACCTTC
.	13	TRBV18	.	TRBJ1-2	CASSPIEMSGYTF	TGTGCCAGCTCACCCATTGAGATGTCTGGCTACACCTTC
few	13	TRBV2	TRBD2	TRBJ2-7	CASRVAGEGEQYF	TGTGCCAGCAGGGTAGCGGGAGAGGGCGAGCAGTACTTC
.	14	TRBV5-1	.	TRBJ1-1	CASSLTEHSFEAFF	TGCGCCAGCAGCTTGACAGAACATTCTTTTGAAGCTTTCTTT
.	17	TRBV5-8	TRBD1	TRBJ2-3	CASSLGQGSMGTDTQYF	TGTGCCAGCAGCTTGGGACAGGGGTCGATGGGCACAGATACGCAGTATTTT
.	16	TRBV7-8	.	TRBJ1-1	CASSSHLTQANTEAFF	TGTGCCAGCAGCTCACACCTGACGCAGGCGAACACTGAAGCTTTCTTT
.	15	TRBV27	.	TRBJ1-3	CASSFLGQGRETVYF	TGTGCCAGCAGTTTCCTCGGGCAGGGGAGGGAGACCGTATATTTT
.	18	TRBV7-2	.	TRBJ1-5	CASSLVGHKNYGNQPQHF	TGTGCCAGCAGCTTAGTCGGACATAAAAACTATGGCAATCAGCCCCAGCATTTT
.	14	TRBV7-3	TRBD2	TRBJ2-7	CTSSPSGGTYEQYF	TGTACCAGCAGCCCCTCGGGAGGGACCTACGAGCAGTACTTC
.	15	TRBV4-2	.	TRBJ2-7	CASSQYEGAGYEQYF	TGTGCCAGCAGCCAATACGAGGGTGCGGGCTACGAGCAGTACTTC
.	10	TRBV11-3	.	TRBJ2-5	CVQWELYQYF	TGCGTCCAGTGGGAATTATATCAGTACTTC
.	13	TRBV14	.	TRBJ1-1	CASSQLLNTEAFF	TGTGCCAGCAGCCAACTGTTGAACACTGAAGCTTTCTTT
.	16	TRBV7-9	TRBD1	TRBJ1-1	CASSRQGWGPREEAFF	TGTGCCAGCAGCCGACAGGGTTGGGGTCCCCGAGAGGAAGCTTTCTTT
.	14	TRBV6-1	TRBD1	TRBJ1-2	CASRPGGANYGYTF	TGTGCCAGCAGACCAGGGGGGGCTAACTATGGCTACACCTTC
.	15	TRBV27	.	TRBJ1-5	CASSSGTWSNQPQHF	TGTGCCAGCAGCTCCGGGACATGGAGCAATCAGCCCCAGCATTTT
.	15	TRBV5-6	.	TRBJ2-7	CASSFKGHGDREQYF	TGTGCCAGCAGCTTTAAAGGACATGGGGATCGGGAGCAGTACTTC
.	14	TRBV6-6	TRBD1	TRBJ2-7	CASSPGTGSYEQYF	TGTGCCAGCAGTCCAGGGACAGGAAGCTACGAGCAGTACTTC
.	14	TRBV7-9	.	TRBJ2-7	CASSSGLGAYEQYF	TGTGCCAGCAGCTCCGGCCTGGGAGCCTACGAGCAGTACTTC
.	12	TRBV6-4	.	TRBJ2-3	CASSEVGGTQYF	TGTGCCAGCAGTGAGGTGGGGGGTACGCAGTATTTT
.	17	TRBV7-9	TRBD2	TRBJ2-1	CASSPYVAGGTYNEQFF	TGTGCCAGCAGCCCCTACGTAGCGGGAGGCACCTACAATGAGCAGTTCTTC
.	14	TRBV6-1	TRBD1	TRBJ1-2	CATSRQGATYGYTF	TGTGCCACCTCAAGGCAGGGGGCCACCTATGGCTACACCTTC
.	14	TRBV30	.	TRBJ1-1	CAWSVLAANTEAFF	TGTGCCTGGAGTGTACTCGCGGCGAACACTGAAGCTTTCTTT
.	16	TRBV6-6	.	TRBJ1-1	CASSYKAGRMNTEAFF	TGTGCCAGCAGTTACAAGGCAGGTAGGATGAACACTGAAGCTTTCTTT
.	14	TRBV7-9	.	TRBJ1-1	CASSAPSGPLEAFF	TGTGCCAGCAGCGCCCCGTCGGGGCCGCTTGAAGCTTTCTTT
many	14	TRBV2	.	TRBJ1-6	CAIGGGASNSPLHF	TGTGCCATCGGAGGGGGGGCCAGTAATTCACCCCTCCACTTT
.	15	TRBV18	TRBD2	TRBJ2-3	CASARTSGRQDTQYF	TGTGCCAGCGCCCGGACTAGCGGGAGGCAAGATACGCAGTATTTT
.	11	TRBV28	.	TRBJ2-7	CASISPPLQYF	TGTGCCAGCATTTCCCCCCCGCTGCAGTACTTC